The 19 T cell receptor beta chains presented below share a single source sample, sequenced in a study of blood T cell repertoires in COVID-19. Using immunoSEQ multiplex PCR, the repertoire was profiled, and TCRdb retains in-frame clones only, with some absent. Of 95,000 to 150,000 clones in the sample, 74% were seen once. The specimen sequenced was peripheral blood. These receptors were obtained from an elderly man with COVID-19, enrolled during active disease.

The CDR3 reads CASSPKGGTELDTQYF. DNA for the CDR3: TGTGCCAGCAGTCCTAAGGGCGGGACTGAGCTTGATACGCAGTATTTT. The chain is built from TRBV2 and TRBJ2-3; D is possibly TRBD2 (6 bases). The CDR3 has 16 amino acids. Trimming removed 5 bases from V and 6 bases from J, with 21 bases in between. CDR1 is SNHLY, CDR2 FYNNEI, per germline.

This chain links TRBV5-1 with TRBJ2-2; the D gene is possibly TRBD2 (7 bases). CDR3 length: 15 residues. Germline loops: CDR1 SGHRS, CDR2 YFSETQ. Trimming removed 2 bases at V and 1 base at J, with 9 bases between. The CDR3 loop reads CASSFGGQNTGELFF. The CDR3 region has the DNA TGCGCCAGCAGCTTCGGGGGGCAGAACACCGGGGAGCTGTTTTTT.

V is TRBV7-9 and J is TRBJ2-1; 9 positions agree with TRBD2. Germline V gives CDR1 SEHNR, CDR2 FQNEAQ (reference sequence). V shed 5 bases and J 4 bases; nucleotides not matched to a gene: 9. The CDR3 extends over 16 amino acids. Here the CDR3 reads CASSRALREGYNEQFF. Written as DNA, the CDR3 is TGTGCCAGCAGCCGCGCGTTGCGGGAGGGATACAATGAGCAGTTCTTC.

The sample holds a few counts of this clone. The chain uses TRBV28 and TRBJ2-1, with D tentatively TRBD2 (5 bases). The V and J ends lost 6 bases and 0 bases respectively, with 15 bases between them. The CDR3 totals 16 residues. Germline assignment: CDR1 MDHEN and CDR2 SYDVKM. Here the CDR3 DNA reads TGTGCCAGCAGCCCCTTCGGGGTAAGCTCCTACAATGAGCAGTTCTTC. Encoded protein: CASSPFGVSSYNEQFF.

This rearrangement joins TRBV9 to TRBJ1-2, with a weak D call TRBD1 (5 bases). Germline V CDR1 and CDR2: SGDLS, YYNGEE. V lost 0 bases and J 8 bases, leaving 17 bases between the germline ends. The CDR3 extends over 15 amino acids. The CDR3 spells CASSVGSRDAGGYTF. DNA for the CDR3: TGTGCCAGCAGCGTAGGGAGCCGGGACGCGGGAGGCTACACCTTC.

V usage is TRBV6-6 and J usage is TRBJ2-3, with TRBD2 identical over 9 bases. V lost 7 bases, J lost 4 bases, and 6 bases stayed unmatched. The germline gives CDR1 MNHNY, CDR2 SVGAGI (reference sequence). This CDR3 has 14 amino acids. The CDR3 reads CASKREEEADTQYF. The CDR3 DNA follows: TGTGCCAGCAAGCGGGAGGAGGAGGCAGATACGCAGTATTTT.

This chain connects TRBV6-5 to TRBJ1-6; no clear D. The length of the CDR3 is 14 residues. The germline V and J ends were trimmed by 2 bases and 9 bases, with 11 bases remaining between them. The germline gives CDR1 MNHEY, CDR2 SVGAGI. The CDR3 sequence is CASSYVLGSSPLHF. The DNA of the CDR3 is TGTGCCAGCAGTTACGTTTTGGGGAGTTCACCCCTCCACTTT.

J is TRBJ2-3 and V is TRBV5-1, with D perhaps TRBD2 (6 bases). Per the germline V gene, CDR1 is SGHRS and CDR2 is YFSETQ. Trimming removed 4 bases at V and 3 bases at J, with 12 bases between. The CDR3 extends over 14 amino acids. CDR3 sequence: CASSPRETTDTQYF. The DNA for the CDR3 is TGCGCCAGCAGCCCCCGGGAGACTACAGATACGCAGTATTTT.

V is TRBV2 and J is TRBJ1-4, with TRBD1 matching over 8 bases. The CDR3 runs 16 residues. In germline, CDR1 is SNHLY, CDR2 FYNNEI. Trimming at V came to 4 bases and at J to 4 bases, leaving 8 bases not matched to a gene. In DNA, the CDR3 is TGTGCCAGCAGTGGGGCGGACAGGGACCTTAATGAAAAACTGTTTTTT. Residues: CASSGADRDLNEKLFF.

The rearrangement joins TRBV5-1 to TRBJ2-3, with a tentative D call TRBD1 (5 bases). The CDR3 loop spans 13 amino acids. The V end was cut by 0 bases, the J end by 6 bases, with 8 bases between. CDR1 SGHRS and CDR2 YFSETQ come from the germline V gene. The CDR3, as DNA: TGCGCCAGCAGCTTGGGACAGTCCGATACGCAGTATTTT. Its protein product is CASSLGQSDTQYF. Full variable domain (rest looked up from reference TRBV5-1 and TRBJ2-3): KAGVTQTPRYLIKTRGQQVTLSCSPISGHRSVSWYQQTPGQGLQFLFEYFSETQRNKGNFPGRFSGRQFSNSRSEMNVSTLELGDSALYLCASSLGQSDTQYFGPGTRLTVL.

This clone appeared a single time. The chain uses TRBV30 and TRBJ1-5; 7 positions match TRBD1. Trimming at V came to 3 bases and at J to 2 bases, leaving 4 bases not matched to a gene. Germline V lookup: CDR1 GTSNPN, CDR2 SVGIG (reference sequence). The CDR3 has 14 residues. This CDR3 is CAWSGDSGNQPQHF. The CDR3 DNA is TGTGCCTGGAGCGGGGACAGCGGCAATCAGCCCCAGCATTTT.

The chain recombines TRBV13 with TRBJ1-1; TRBD1 matches at 7 bases. V lost 5 bases and J lost 10; bases outside the gene matches: 13. The germline V gene encodes CDR1 PRHDT and CDR2 FYEKMQ (reference sequence). The CDR3 sequence is 14 residues long. CDR3 loop: CASSQGGVQAGAFF. For the CDR3, the DNA is TGTGCCAGCAGCCAAGGGGGCGTTCAGGCGGGAGCTTTCTTT.

This chain joins TRBV2 and TRBJ2-5; 11 bases are shared with TRBD1. Germline V gives CDR1 SNHLY, CDR2 FYNNEI. V lost 5 bases and J lost 5; bases outside the gene matches: 4. The CDR3 length is 14 residues. CDR3 sequence (DNA): TGTGCCAGCAGTCGGGACAGGGGGGCGGAGACCCAGTACTTC. Protein sequence: CASSRDRGAETQYF.

V is TRBV24-1 and J is TRBJ2-1, with a possible D match to TRBD2 (5 bases). The CDR3 is made up of 15 amino acids. The V gene lost 1 base and the J gene lost 6 bases, with 12 bases spanning the gap. Germline V lookup: CDR1 KGHDR, CDR2 SFDVKD. In nucleotides, the CDR3 is TGTGCCACCAGTGATTTTTCCGGGGAGTTCAATGAGCAGTTCTTC. Protein sequence: CATSDFSGEFNEQFF.

The chain combines TRBV19 with TRBJ1-5, with a tentative D call TRBD1 (5 bases). Germline CDR1 LNHDA, CDR2 SQIVND (reference sequence). This CDR3 region has 14 residues. Trimming stripped 5 bases from V and 3 bases from J, with 11 bases between. The CDR3 DNA reads TGTGCCAGTAGTGCAGGACACTTCAATCAGCCCCAGCATTTT. Protein sequence: CASSAGHFNQPQHF.

The chain links TRBV4-1 to TRBJ2-1; TRBD2 aligns across 10 bases. The length of the CDR3 is 16 residues. From germline, CDR1 is MGHRA and CDR2 YSYEKL. V lost 0 bases and J lost 12; bases outside the gene matches: 11. This CDR3 reads CASSQDASSGREGQFF. The CDR3 nucleotides read TGCGCCAGCAGCCAAGATGCGTCTAGCGGGAGAGAAGGGCAGTTCTTC.

The chain employs TRBV5-1 and TRBJ2-1, with 9 bases that match TRBD2. The CDR3 is 15 residues long. Germline V gene sequence: CDR1 SGHRS, CDR2 YFSETQ. With V trimmed by 1 base and J by 2 bases, 1 base remained unmatched. The CDR3 region is CASSLSSGTYNEQFF. In nucleotides, the CDR3 is TGCGCCAGCAGCTTGTCTAGCGGGACCTACAATGAGCAGTTCTTC.

This rearrangement joins TRBV19 to TRBJ1-4; perhaps TRBD1 as D (5 bases). V lost 4 bases and J lost 0, with 9 bases in between. This CDR3 comprises 15 residues. Per the germline V gene, CDR1 is LNHDA and CDR2 is SQIVND (reference sequence). For the CDR3, the DNA is TGTGCCAGTAGTACCCGGACAACAACTAATGAAAAACTGTTTTTT. Its protein is CASSTRTTTNEKLFF. The complete variable domain, with remaining parts taken from reference TRBV19 and TRBJ1-4, reads DGGITQSPKYLFRKEGQNVTLSCEQNLNHDAMYWYRQDPGQGLRLIYYSQIVNDFQKGDIAEGYSVSREKKESFPLTVTSAQKNPTAFYLCASSTRTTTNEKLFFGSGTQLSVL.

V is TRBV7-8 and J is TRBJ1-1; D gene unclear. The CDR3 sequence is 11 residues long. The V gene lost 3 bases and the J gene lost 4 bases, with 3 bases spanning the gap. From germline, CDR1 is SGHVS and CDR2 FQNEAQ. The CDR3 DNA reads TGTGCCAGCAGCTTGAGCACTGAAGCTTTCTTT. Encoded protein: CASSLSTEAFF.